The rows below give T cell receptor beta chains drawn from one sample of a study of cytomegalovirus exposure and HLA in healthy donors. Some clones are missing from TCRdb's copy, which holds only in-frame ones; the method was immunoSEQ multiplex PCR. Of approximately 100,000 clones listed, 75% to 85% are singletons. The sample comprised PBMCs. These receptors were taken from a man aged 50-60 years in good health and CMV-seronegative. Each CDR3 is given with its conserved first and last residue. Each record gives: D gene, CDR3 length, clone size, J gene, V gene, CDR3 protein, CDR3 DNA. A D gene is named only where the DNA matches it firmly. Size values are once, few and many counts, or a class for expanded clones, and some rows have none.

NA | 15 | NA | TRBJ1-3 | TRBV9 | CASSPEPGNGNTIYF | TGTGCCAGCAGCCCTGAACCGGGAAATGGAAACACCATATATTTT
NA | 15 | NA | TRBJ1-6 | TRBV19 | CASSIRREGYSPLHF | TGTGCCAGTAGTATTCGGCGCGAGGGCTATTCACCCCTCCACTTT
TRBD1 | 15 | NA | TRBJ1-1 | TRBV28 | CASSFFGTGGTEAFF | TGTGCCAGCAGTTTCTTCGGGACAGGTGGTACTGAAGCTTTCTTT
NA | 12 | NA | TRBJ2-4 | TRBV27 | CASRTGELIQYF | TGTGCCAGCAGGACGGGAGAACTCATTCAGTACTTC
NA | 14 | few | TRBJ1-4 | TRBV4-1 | CASSQVGQDEKLFF | TGCGCCAGCAGCCAAGTGGGTCAGGATGAAAAACTGTTTTTT
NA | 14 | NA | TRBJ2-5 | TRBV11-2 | CASSRQARGETQYF | TGTGCCAGCAGCCGACAAGCTAGGGGAGAGACCCAGTACTTC
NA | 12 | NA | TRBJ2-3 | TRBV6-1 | CASTDNNQPQYF | TGTGCCAGCACCGACAACAATCAGCCCCAGTATTTT
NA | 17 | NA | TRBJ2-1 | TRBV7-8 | CASSLAPQGSSYNEQFF | TGTGCCAGCAGCTTAGCCCCACAGGGAAGCTCCTACAATGAGCAGTTCTTC
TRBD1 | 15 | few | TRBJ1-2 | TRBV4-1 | CASSLPDRLSYGYTF | TGCGCCAGCAGCCTCCCGGACAGGTTGAGCTATGGCTACACCTTC
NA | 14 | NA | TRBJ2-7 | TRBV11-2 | CASSSLGAKYEQYF | TGTGCCAGCAGCTCCCTGGGGGCGAAGTACGAGCAGTACTTC
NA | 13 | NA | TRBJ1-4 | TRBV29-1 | CSGKRSDNEKLFF | TGCAGCGGAAAGCGTTCCGATAATGAAAAACTGTTTTTT
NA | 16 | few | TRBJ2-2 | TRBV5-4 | CASSLARGADTGELFF | TGTGCCAGCAGCTTGGCCCGTGGGGCGGACACCGGGGAGCTGTTTTTT
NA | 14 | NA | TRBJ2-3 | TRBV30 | CAWSVRGSTDTQYF | TGTGCCTGGAGTGTAAGGGGTAGCACAGATACGCAGTATTTT
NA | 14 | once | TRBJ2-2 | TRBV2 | CASSVLGDTGELFF | TGTGCCAGCAGTGTTTTGGGAGATACCGGGGAGCTGTTTTTT
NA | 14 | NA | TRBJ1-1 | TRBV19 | CASLRQGINTEAFF | TGTGCCAGTCTGCGTCAGGGGATAAACACTGAAGCTTTCTTT
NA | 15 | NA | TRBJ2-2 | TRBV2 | CASRGLTGTTGELFF | TGTGCCAGCAGGGGGCTGACAGGTACCACCGGGGAGCTGTTTTTT
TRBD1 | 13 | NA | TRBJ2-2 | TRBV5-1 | CASSTDRAGELFF | TGCGCCAGCAGCACGGACAGGGCCGGGGAGCTGTTTTTT
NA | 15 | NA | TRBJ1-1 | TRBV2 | CASSEVPIGNTEAFF | TGTGCCAGCAGTGAAGTCCCAATCGGGAACACTGAAGCTTTCTTT
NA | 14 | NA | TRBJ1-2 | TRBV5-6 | CASSLDLGAGGYTF | TGTGCCAGCAGCTTGGATCTGGGGGCGGGTGGCTACACCTTC
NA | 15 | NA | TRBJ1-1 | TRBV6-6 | CASRNGQGLNTEAFF | TGTGCCAGCAGGAACGGGCAGGGGCTGAACACTGAAGCTTTCTTT
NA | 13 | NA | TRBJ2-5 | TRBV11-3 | CASSLRSGETQYF | TGTGCCAGCAGCTTAAGGTCAGGGGAGACCCAGTACTTC
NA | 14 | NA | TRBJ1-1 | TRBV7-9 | CASSQSTGSTEAFF | TGTGCCAGCAGCCAATCAACAGGGAGCACTGAAGCTTTCTTT
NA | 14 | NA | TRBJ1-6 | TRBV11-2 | CASSPGVARSPLHF | TGTGCCAGCAGCCCAGGGGTTGCACGGTCACCCCTCCACTTT
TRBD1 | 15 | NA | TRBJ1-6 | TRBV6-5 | CASSQTGQGSSPLHF | TGTGCCAGCAGTCAGACCGGACAGGGAAGTTCACCCCTCCACTTT
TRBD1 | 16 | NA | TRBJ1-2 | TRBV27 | CASSLSPGQGDYGYTF | TGTGCCAGCAGTTTATCGCCGGGACAGGGAGACTATGGCTACACCTTC
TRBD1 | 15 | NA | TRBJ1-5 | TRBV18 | CASSQGASPNQPQHF | TGTGCCAGCTCCCAGGGGGCCTCGCCCAATCAGCCCCAGCATTTT
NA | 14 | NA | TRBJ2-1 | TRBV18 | CASSPRAGHNEQFF | TGTGCCAGCTCACCAAGGGCAGGGCACAATGAGCAGTTCTTC
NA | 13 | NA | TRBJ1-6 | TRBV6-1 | CASSPLSDSPLHF | TGTGCCAGCAGTCCCCTGTCAGATTCACCCCTCCACTTT
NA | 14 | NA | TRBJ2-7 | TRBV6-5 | CASSYAYLSYEQYF | TGTGCCAGCAGTTATGCCTACCTCTCCTACGAGCAGTACTTC
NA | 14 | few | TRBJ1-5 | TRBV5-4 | CASSAGGADQPQHF | TGTGCCAGCAGCGCCGGGGGGGCCGATCAGCCCCAGCATTTT
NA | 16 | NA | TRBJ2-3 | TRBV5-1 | CASSLESRGGTDTQYF | TGCGCCAGCAGCTTGGAGTCCAGGGGCGGCACAGATACGCAGTATTTT
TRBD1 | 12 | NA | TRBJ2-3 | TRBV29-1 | CSATGGDDTQYF | TGCAGCGCGACAGGGGGCGACGATACGCAGTATTTT
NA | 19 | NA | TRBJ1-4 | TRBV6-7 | CASSYSTYLTGSCIEKLFF | TGTGCCAGCAGTTACTCGACCTACTTGACGGGAAGCTGTATTGAAAAACTGTTTTTT
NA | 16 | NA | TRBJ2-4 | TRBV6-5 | CASSYLGDLAKNIQYF | TGTGCCAGCAGTTACTTAGGGGATTTAGCCAAAAACATTCAGTACTTC
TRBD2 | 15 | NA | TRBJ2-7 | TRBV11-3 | CASSSKGGSAYEQYF | TGTGCCAGCAGCTCGAAGGGAGGGAGTGCCTACGAGCAGTACTTC
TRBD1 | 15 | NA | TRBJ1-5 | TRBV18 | CASSPPDRGNQPQHF | TGTGCCAGCTCACCCCCCGACAGGGGCAATCAGCCCCAGCATTTT
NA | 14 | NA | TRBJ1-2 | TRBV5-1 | CASSFGQANYGYTF | TGCGCCAGCAGCTTTGGCCAAGCTAACTATGGCTACACCTTC
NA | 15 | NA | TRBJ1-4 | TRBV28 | CASSRAGFRGEKLFF | TGTGCCAGCTCTCGGGCGGGCTTCCGAGGGGAAAAACTGTTTTTT
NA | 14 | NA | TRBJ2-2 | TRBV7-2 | CASSPLGLDGELFF | TGTGCCAGCAGCCCTCTAGGTCTCGACGGGGAGCTGTTTTTT
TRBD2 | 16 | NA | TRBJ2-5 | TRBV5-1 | CASSALGAGAKETQYF | TGCGCCAGCAGCGCCCTCGGAGCGGGAGCTAAAGAGACCCAGTACTTC